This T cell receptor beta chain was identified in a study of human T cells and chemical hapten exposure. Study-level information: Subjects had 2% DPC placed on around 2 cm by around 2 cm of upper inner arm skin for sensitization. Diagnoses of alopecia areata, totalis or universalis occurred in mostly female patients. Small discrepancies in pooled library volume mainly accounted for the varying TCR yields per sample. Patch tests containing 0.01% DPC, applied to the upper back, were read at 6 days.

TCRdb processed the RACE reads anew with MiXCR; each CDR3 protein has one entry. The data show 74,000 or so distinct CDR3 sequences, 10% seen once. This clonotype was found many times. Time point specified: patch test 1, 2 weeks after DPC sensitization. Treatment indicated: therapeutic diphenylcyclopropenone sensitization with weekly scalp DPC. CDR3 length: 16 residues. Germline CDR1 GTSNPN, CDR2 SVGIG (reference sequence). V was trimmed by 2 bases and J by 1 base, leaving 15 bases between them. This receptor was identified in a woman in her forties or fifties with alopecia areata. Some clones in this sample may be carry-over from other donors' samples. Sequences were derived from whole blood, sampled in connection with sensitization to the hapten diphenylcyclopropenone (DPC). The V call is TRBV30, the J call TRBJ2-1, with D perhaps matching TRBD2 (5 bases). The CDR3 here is CAWSSGSVLSYNEQFF. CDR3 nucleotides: TGTGCCTGGAGTTCGGGGTCAGTACTATCCTACAATGAGCAGTTCTTC.